Listed below are T cell receptor beta chains from one sample, sequenced in a study of long-term antiretroviral therapy in people with HIV. Clones were read by immunoSEQ multiplex PCR, and TCRdb kept only the in-frame ones, dropping some. The sample yields 15,000 to 20,000 clones, less than 85% seen once. Here the sequenced sample was unsorted PBMCs, taken at the start of antiretroviral therapy, before treatment. Every receptor here comes from a man aged 18 to 29 with HIV. CDR3s include the opening cysteine and the closing phenylalanine or tryptophan. The order of the fields is CDR3 DNA, CDR3 protein, D gene, clone size, V gene, J gene. A D gene is named only where the DNA matches it firmly. Clone size is stated in some rows and not others, as once, few, many or a class when expanded.

CDR3nt: TGCGCCAGCAGCTCAGGACTAGCGCCAACAACCTACAATGAGCAGTTCTTC
CDR3aa: CASSSGLAPTTYNEQFF
d_gene: TRBD2
abundance: .
v_gene: TRBV5-1
j_gene: TRBJ2-1

CDR3nt: TGTGCCAGCAGCTCTCGGGGGGTCGGGGAGCTGTTTTTT
CDR3aa: CASSSRGVGELFF
d_gene: TRBD2
abundance: .
v_gene: TRBV7-8
j_gene: TRBJ2-2

CDR3nt: TGTGCCAGCAGCTTGCTGGGACAGGATAACTATGGCTACACCTTC
CDR3aa: CASSLLGQDNYGYTF
d_gene: TRBD1
abundance: .
v_gene: TRBV5-5
j_gene: TRBJ1-2

CDR3nt: TGTGCCAGTAGTATTGGGACAGGGGTTGACGGGGAGCTGTTTTTT
CDR3aa: CASSIGTGVDGELFF
d_gene: TRBD1
abundance: .
v_gene: TRBV19
j_gene: TRBJ2-2

CDR3nt: TGTGCCAGTAATGGGAGACAGGCCCGTGGCTACACCTTC
CDR3aa: CASNGRQARGYTF
d_gene: .
abundance: few
v_gene: TRBV19
j_gene: TRBJ1-2

CDR3nt: TGTGCCAGCAGTGAAGTGGGCACCGGGGAGCTGTTTTTT
CDR3aa: CASSEVGTGELFF
d_gene: .
abundance: .
v_gene: TRBV6-1
j_gene: TRBJ2-2

CDR3nt: TGCAGCGCCTCGGGATCTCAGGGTCACTTCAATGAGCAGTTCTTC
CDR3aa: CSASGSQGHFNEQFF
d_gene: .
abundance: .
v_gene: TRBV29-1
j_gene: TRBJ2-1

CDR3nt: TGTGCCAGCAGCTTAGGGATGGGTCAAAGAGTTTCGTCAGCTTTCTTT
CDR3aa: CASSLGMGQRVSSAFF
d_gene: .
abundance: .
v_gene: TRBV11-2
j_gene: TRBJ1-1

CDR3nt: TGTGCCAGCATGTTGGAACTCAGCTCCTACGAGCAGTACTTC
CDR3aa: CASMLELSSYEQYF
d_gene: .
abundance: .
v_gene: TRBV2
j_gene: TRBJ2-7

CDR3nt: TGCGCCAGCAGCCAAGTGCAACTAGCGGGAACCGGGGAGCTGTTTTTT
CDR3aa: CASSQVQLAGTGELFF
d_gene: TRBD2
abundance: .
v_gene: TRBV4-1
j_gene: TRBJ2-2

CDR3nt: TGTGCCAGCACAACTATCGGGGGGGTCGACTATGGCTACACCTTC
CDR3aa: CASTTIGGVDYGYTF
d_gene: .
abundance: few
v_gene: TRBV6-6
j_gene: TRBJ1-2

CDR3nt: TGTGCCACCCCGGGAGCAGCGTCTGAAGCTTTCTTT
CDR3aa: CATPGAASEAFF
d_gene: .
abundance: once
v_gene: TRBV27
j_gene: TRBJ1-1

CDR3nt: TGTGCCAGCAGTTTATCTGGCTCCTCCTACGAGCAGTACTTC
CDR3aa: CASSLSGSSYEQYF
d_gene: .
abundance: few
v_gene: TRBV27
j_gene: TRBJ2-7

CDR3nt: TGTGCCAGCAGCCCCACGGTTACGACAGATACGCAGTATTTT
CDR3aa: CASSPTVTTDTQYF
d_gene: .
abundance: .
v_gene: TRBV7-2
j_gene: TRBJ2-3

CDR3nt: TGTGCCAGCTCACCGTGGGGCCATACGCAGTATTTT
CDR3aa: CASSPWGHTQYF
d_gene: .
abundance: .
v_gene: TRBV18
j_gene: TRBJ2-3

CDR3nt: TGTGCCAGCAGGAAACAGGGGGCATTGGCTTTCTTT
CDR3aa: CASRKQGALAFF
d_gene: TRBD1
abundance: .
v_gene: TRBV27
j_gene: TRBJ1-1

CDR3nt: TGTGCCAGCAGTTACGGTAGGGGTACAGGTACAGATACGCAGTATTTT
CDR3aa: CASSYGRGTGTDTQYF
d_gene: .
abundance: .
v_gene: TRBV6-6
j_gene: TRBJ2-3

CDR3nt: TGTGCCAGCACTCTTGGGGGATCCACTGAAGCTTTCTTT
CDR3aa: CASTLGGSTEAFF
d_gene: .
abundance: .
v_gene: TRBV6-6
j_gene: TRBJ1-1

CDR3nt: TGCAGCGTTGATGACAGGGGGCTCGTCCTCGAGCAGTTCTTC
CDR3aa: CSVDDRGLVLEQFF
d_gene: TRBD1
abundance: .
v_gene: TRBV29-1
j_gene: TRBJ2-1

CDR3nt: TGTGCCAGCAGCGTCGGCGGAGCGAGCTCCTACGAGCAGTACTTC
CDR3aa: CASSVGGASSYEQYF
d_gene: .
abundance: few
v_gene: TRBV9
j_gene: TRBJ2-7

CDR3nt: TGTGCCAGCAGCTTAGCGACACAGATCCAAGAGACCCAGTACTTC
CDR3aa: CASSLATQIQETQYF
d_gene: .
abundance: .
v_gene: TRBV7-9
j_gene: TRBJ2-5

CDR3nt: TGTGCCAGTAGTATTCTCACCCTGACAGGGCAATTCCCTCAGGACGTCGGCTACACCTTC
CDR3aa: CASSILTLTGQFPQDVGYTF
d_gene: TRBD1
abundance: .
v_gene: TRBV19
j_gene: TRBJ1-2

CDR3nt: TGCGCCAGCAGTGCAGGGGGGGGCTACGAGCAGTACTTC
CDR3aa: CASSAGGGYEQYF
d_gene: .
abundance: .
v_gene: TRBV10-2
j_gene: TRBJ2-7

CDR3nt: TGTGCCACCAGCAGAGATCCAGGGGAGGGGTCCTCTGGAAACACCATATATTTT
CDR3aa: CATSRDPGEGSSGNTIYF
d_gene: .
abundance: .
v_gene: TRBV15
j_gene: TRBJ1-3

CDR3nt: TGTGCCAGCTCACCACTCGGAAGGACAAACCCGCGCTACACCTTC
CDR3aa: CASSPLGRTNPRYTF
d_gene: .
abundance: .
v_gene: TRBV18
j_gene: TRBJ1-2

CDR3nt: TGTGCCAGCAGTTACCTTGGGACAGAGAACACTGAAGCTTTCTTT
CDR3aa: CASSYLGTENTEAFF
d_gene: TRBD1
abundance: .
v_gene: TRBV10-3
j_gene: TRBJ1-1

CDR3nt: TGCAGCGTTGGACGACTAGCGGGGGAGGATACGCAGTATTTT
CDR3aa: CSVGRLAGEDTQYF
d_gene: TRBD2
abundance: .
v_gene: TRBV29-1
j_gene: TRBJ2-3

CDR3nt: TGCGCCAGCAGTGATCAGGGACAGAGCCTCTACGAGCAGTACTTC
CDR3aa: CASSDQGQSLYEQYF
d_gene: TRBD1
abundance: .
v_gene: TRBV10-2
j_gene: TRBJ2-7

CDR3nt: TGTGCCAGCAGCTTAGGAGGCGGGAGGGATACGCAGTATTTT
CDR3aa: CASSLGGGRDTQYF
d_gene: TRBD2
abundance: .
v_gene: TRBV7-9
j_gene: TRBJ2-3

CDR3nt: TGTGCCAGCAGTGAAGGGGGGGGTAACCCCAATGAAAAACTGTTTTTT
CDR3aa: CASSEGGGNPNEKLFF
d_gene: .
abundance: .
v_gene: TRBV25-1
j_gene: TRBJ1-4

CDR3nt: TGCAGCGCAACCAGCGGGCCGAGGACTGAAGCTTTCTTT
CDR3aa: CSATSGPRTEAFF
d_gene: .
abundance: .
v_gene: TRBV29-1
j_gene: TRBJ1-1

CDR3nt: TGCGCCAGCAGCCCGTGGGAGTCCCCCGGGGAGCTGTTTTTT
CDR3aa: CASSPWESPGELFF
d_gene: .
abundance: .
v_gene: TRBV5-1
j_gene: TRBJ2-2

CDR3nt: TGTGCCAGCAGGGACACCGCGAACACCGGGGAGCTGTTTTTT
CDR3aa: CASRDTANTGELFF
d_gene: .
abundance: once
v_gene: TRBV7-8
j_gene: TRBJ2-2

CDR3nt: TGTGCCAGCAGTGACACCGGGACATTAAATCAGCCCCAGCATTTT
CDR3aa: CASSDTGTLNQPQHF
d_gene: .
abundance: .
v_gene: TRBV7-9
j_gene: TRBJ1-5

CDR3nt: TGTGCCAGTAGTCGGCAGGGGATGGATACGCAGTATTTT
CDR3aa: CASSRQGMDTQYF
d_gene: .
abundance: .
v_gene: TRBV19
j_gene: TRBJ2-3

CDR3nt: TGCAGCGTTTTCGGGACTAGGGTCACAGATACGCAGTATTTT
CDR3aa: CSVFGTRVTDTQYF
d_gene: TRBD2
abundance: .
v_gene: TRBV29-1
j_gene: TRBJ2-3

CDR3nt: TGTGCCAGCAGCCTGGGACAGGGGGCTTCCGCAACTAATGAAAAACTGTTTTTT
CDR3aa: CASSLGQGASATNEKLFF
d_gene: TRBD1
abundance: .
v_gene: TRBV5-6
j_gene: TRBJ1-4

CDR3nt: TGTGCCAGCAGCACACGAGGGGATATGGAAGGTGAAAAACTGTTTTTT
CDR3aa: CASSTRGDMEGEKLFF
d_gene: .
abundance: few
v_gene: TRBV11-2
j_gene: TRBJ1-4

CDR3nt: TGTGCCAGCAGTGCCCGACTAGCGGGAGCCGAGCAGTACTTC
CDR3aa: CASSARLAGAEQYF
d_gene: TRBD2
abundance: once
v_gene: TRBV27
j_gene: TRBJ2-7

CDR3nt: TGTGCCAGCAGCTTAGCGAGAGGGGCTTGGGACGGCACAGATACGCAGTATTTT
CDR3aa: CASSLARGAWDGTDTQYF
d_gene: .
abundance: .
v_gene: TRBV7-9
j_gene: TRBJ2-3

CDR3nt: TGTGCCATCAGCAGTCCCGGGACTAGCGGAATGGGTGAGCAGTTCTTC
CDR3aa: CAISSPGTSGMGEQFF
d_gene: TRBD2
abundance: .
v_gene: TRBV10-3
j_gene: TRBJ2-1

CDR3nt: TGTGCCACATTTCGGACGGTCACCGGGGAGCTGTTTTTT
CDR3aa: CATFRTVTGELFF
d_gene: .
abundance: .
v_gene: TRBV15
j_gene: TRBJ2-2

CDR3nt: TGTGCCAGTAGGGGGGGAGCGGGAGCTAACACCGGGGAGCTGTTTTTT
CDR3aa: CASRGGAGANTGELFF
d_gene: TRBD2
abundance: .
v_gene: TRBV19
j_gene: TRBJ2-2

CDR3nt: TGTGCCAGTAGTATAGTCCCCTCTGGCGGGAGTTACAATGAGCAGTTCTTC
CDR3aa: CASSIVPSGGSYNEQFF
d_gene: TRBD2
abundance: .
v_gene: TRBV19
j_gene: TRBJ2-1

CDR3nt: TGTGCCAGCAGCTCTGGACTAAACACCGGGGAGCTGTTTTTT
CDR3aa: CASSSGLNTGELFF
d_gene: .
abundance: .
v_gene: TRBV7-2
j_gene: TRBJ2-2

CDR3nt: TGTGCCAGCAGCTTACTAGCGGGACTGGAGACCCAGTACTTC
CDR3aa: CASSLLAGLETQYF
d_gene: TRBD2
abundance: once
v_gene: TRBV7-2
j_gene: TRBJ2-5

CDR3nt: TGTGCCAGCAGTTTATTTGGATGGGCGGGACAAAATTTCCGTGTCCTAGGCTCCTACAATGAGCAGTTCTTC
CDR3aa: CASSLFGWAGQNFRVLGSYNEQFF
d_gene: .
abundance: .
v_gene: TRBV27
j_gene: TRBJ2-1

CDR3nt: TGCAGCGTAGGACAGGGGGCCTACGAGCAGTACTTC
CDR3aa: CSVGQGAYEQYF
d_gene: TRBD1
abundance: .
v_gene: TRBV29-1
j_gene: TRBJ2-7